This T cell receptor beta chain appears in the sequencing data of a study of T cell repertoires in cytomegalovirus infection (dated by TCRdb to between 2017 and 2020). Turning to the overall study: Recently identified HLA-C-restricted CMV epitopes, whose presentation resists viral immunomodulation, were targeted by peptide stimulations together with well-studied HLA-B-restricted epitopes. The HLA type of each donor mattered for the analysis, because public TCR beta signatures pointed to carriage of CMV infection along with the matching HLA type.

The paper's findings and limits, for the study overall: The ex vivo response was dominated by HLA-C-restricted CMV-specific TCR beta clonotypes, and the single most frequent clonotype in two of eight donors was supplied by these HLA-C-restricted clonotypes. In both this cohort and an independent roughly 330-donor cohort, the cumulative frequency of public TCR beta family members distinguished carriers of CMV infection plus the relevant HLA type.

These reads were obtained on an Illumina HiSeq 1500. TCRdb ran its own pipeline on the public reads, namely fastp trimming at Q25 and MiXCR clone calling, and kept in-frame beta chains. Each CDR3 protein gets just one entry, which takes the most common genes and DNA from the rows behind it. The sample profile shows some 480,000 distinct CDR3 sequences; 30% to 40% of them were found once. Roughly 15% of the sample is held by the ten biggest clonotypes. On this clonotype itself: Its antigen is not yet known. Per-nucleotide qualities are absent, and no much larger clonotype sits a single base away.

The treatment or condition label corresponds to: in vitro stimulation with specific CMV peptide epitopes to enrich CMV-specific T cells. The receptor was isolated from a human donor in good health (CMV status not recorded). Some clones in this sample may be carry-over from other donors' samples. The sequenced sample was cultured PBMCs, obtained from culture after CMV antigen stimulation.

The base sequence is TGTGCTAGTGATCTCTCAGGGGCCGGGGGCTACACCTTC. Translated, this is CASDLSGAGGYTF. This chain is built from TRBV12-5 and TRBJ1-2; the D gene is perhaps TRBD1, from 6 matching bases. V drops 7 bases and J drops 8 bases, leaving 17 bases in between. As encoded in the germline V gene, CDR1 is LGHNT while CDR2 is FRNRAP. The CDR3 goes from the cysteine to the phenylalanine over 13 residues. Only CDR3 DNA remains: 39 bases, in frame from the first base.